This TCR beta chain is drawn from a study of T-cell reconstitution after alpha-beta-depleted transplantation in children. Points from the study as a whole: Reportedly, alpha-beta T cells present about two months post-transplant originated from several hundred expanded clones of graft origin.

The TCRbeta library was prepared with unique molecular identifiers. TCRdb reanalysed the PCR reads using MiXCR and keeps one entry per CDR3 protein. Here the sample spans about 470,000 distinct CDR3 sequences, over 40% being singletons. On this clonotype: Its antigen is not identified.

Germline V gene lookup returns CDR1 LGHNA and CDR2 YSLEER. The CDR3 length is 15 residues. V lost 4 bases, J lost 6 bases, and 16 bases lay in between. The sample here was PBMCs, taken before TCRalphabeta/CD19-depleted stem cell transplant. The receptor was isolated from a girl aged 2 to 9 with aplastic anemia, due to receive a stem cell transplant. The V and J genes are TRBV4-3 and TRBJ2-1; a possible D gene is TRBD2 (5 bases). The CDR3 DNA sequence: TGCGCCAGCAGCCCCGAGAGGGCCGGTGCCAATGAGCAGTTCTTC. Translating gives CASSPERAGANEQFF.